This TCR beta chain was identified during a study of blood T cell repertoires in COVID-19. CDR1 is MNHEY, CDR2 SVGAGI, per germline. This CDR3 is 14 amino acids long. V dropped 5 bases and J dropped 0 bases, with 10 bases sitting between them. The repertoire was sequenced with immunoSEQ multiplex PCR; TCRdb's copy has only in-frame clones and lacks some. The sample lists about 430,000 clones; about 90% were seen once. This chain links TRBV6-5 with TRBJ1-1; no clear D. The source is a man younger than 35 with COVID-19, enrolled during active disease. Sequenced input: peripheral blood. The CDR3 DNA sequence: TGTGCCAGCAGTCCCAGGATCATGAACACTGAAGCTTTCTTT. The encoded protein is CASSPRIMNTEAFF.